This TCR beta chain is drawn from a study of cytotoxic CD8 clonotypes in ibrutinib-treated CLL. Study-wide points: Baseline clonality, above age-matched healthy donor levels, tracked circulating CD8+ T-cell counts.

Trimming removed 5 bases at V and 4 bases at J, with 18 bases between. From germline, CDR1 is PRHDT and CDR2 FYEKMQ (reference sequence). The CDR3 is made up of 16 amino acids. Measured with immunoSEQ multiplex PCR; TCRdb has only the in-frame clones, and not every one. The sample has around 140,000 clones, around 84% seen once. As for this clone: Its antigen is not known.

The chain uses TRBV13 and TRBJ1-3; D unclear. The sequences come from PBMCs, collected after 36 months of ibrutinib treatment. This sequence originates from a human donor with chronic lymphocytic leukemia. The chain's CDR3 is CASSNRQKLIGNTIYF. As DNA, the CDR3 is TGTGCCAGCAGCAACCGACAAAAGTTAATCGGAAACACCATATATTTT.